The 11 T cell receptor beta chains listed next were all sequenced from one sample in a study of naive and memory T cell subsets. An oligonucleotide containing a UMI was ligated to the 3' end of TCR cDNA. The SP2 primer and nested alpha and beta constant region primers amplified ligated cDNA in four rounds. TCRdb reprocessed the 5' RACE reads via MiXCR and lists one record per CDR3 protein. The sample records about 48,000 distinct CDR3 sequences, roughly 4.7% being singletons. These receptors all stem from a female donor in good health.

There are many counts of this clonotype. The chain employs TRBV28 and TRBJ1-1, with 8 bases fitting TRBD1. J was trimmed by 5 bases and V by 8 bases; bases with no gene match: 10. Germline V gene sequence: CDR1 MDHEN, CDR2 SYDVKM. There are 14 residues in the CDR3. CDR3 loop: CASGGRGRETEAFF. In DNA, the CDR3 is TGTGCCAGCGGCGGCAGGGGGCGGGAAACTGAAGCTTTCTTT.

This clonotype has at least ten counts. This rearrangement joins TRBV6-5 to TRBJ1-1; D is unresolved. The V gene lost 6 bases and the J gene lost 8 bases, with 10 bases spanning the gap. The CDR3 totals 11 residues. In germline, CDR1 is MNHEY, CDR2 SVGAGI. This CDR3 is CASRGTDEAFF. The CDR3 nucleotides are TGTGCCAGCAGGGGAACAGACGAAGCTTTCTTT.

This clonotype was seen at least ten times. V usage is TRBV4-2 and J usage is TRBJ1-2, with D tentatively TRBD1 (5 bases). Germline V gene sequence: CDR1 LGHNA, CDR2 YNFKEQ. The CDR3 extends over 17 amino acids. V shed 1 base and J shed 0 bases, with 15 bases lying between them. CDR3 bases: TGTGCCAGCAGCCAAGCATTGGGACGGCAACCTAACTATGGCTACACCTTC. It specifies CASSQALGRQPNYGYTF.

This clonotype was found many times. The V and J genes are TRBV29-1 and TRBJ2-5; 7 positions agree with TRBD1. The CDR3 has 13 amino acids. The V gene's germline CDR1 is SQVTM and CDR2 ANQGSEA. Trimming at V came to 8 bases and at J to 5 bases, leaving 11 bases not matched to a gene. The CDR3 region has the DNA TGCAGCACGCCAACGGGGACAGAGGAGACCCAGTACTTC. This gives the protein CSTPTGTEETQYF.

At least ten counts were recorded for this clonotype. This chain joins TRBV27 and TRBJ2-5; D unclear. Germline assignment: CDR1 MNHEY and CDR2 SMNVEV (reference sequence). The CDR3 sequence is 15 residues long. Trimming cost V 2 bases and J 2 bases, with 12 bases left between them. The CDR3 protein is CASSLTVLAQETQYF. CDR3 DNA: TGTGCCAGCAGTTTAACCGTCTTGGCGCAAGAGACCCAGTACTTC.

This clonotype was seen at least ten times. CDR3 residues: CASSALGGESLSYEQYF. The CDR3 DNA follows: TGTGCCAGCAGTGCCCTTGGAGGCGAGAGCTTATCCTACGAGCAGTACTTC. The rearrangement joins TRBV28 to TRBJ2-7, with a possible D match to TRBD2 (5 bases). Trimming took 5 bases from V and 1 from J, leaving 21 bases between them. The CDR3 length is 17 residues. Per germline, CDR1 MDHEN and CDR2 SYDVKM. The whole variable domain, filled in from reference TRBV28 and TRBJ2-7, reads DVKVTQSSRYLVKRTGEKVFLECVQDMDHENMFWYRQDPGLGLRLIYFSYDVKMKEKGDIPEGYSVSREKKERFSLILESASTNQTSMYLCASSALGGESLSYEQYFGPGTRLTVT.

This clonotype was counted at least ten times. The V and J genes are TRBV3-1 and TRBJ1-6; D not resolved. CDR1 and CDR2 (germline): LGHDT, YNNKEL (reference sequence). The CDR3 totals 14 residues. V was clipped by 1 base and J by 7 bases, with 8 bases between them. The CDR3 loop reads CASSQVDSNSPLHF. The CDR3 DNA reads TGTGCCAGCAGCCAAGTCGATTCCAATTCACCCCTCCACTTT. Full variable domain (outside the CDR3, taken from reference TRBV3-1 and TRBJ1-6): DTAVSQTPKYLVTQMGNDKSIKCEQNLGHDTMYWYKQDSKKFLKIMFSYNNKELIINETVPNRFSPKSPDKAHLNLHINSLELGDSAVYFCASSQVDSNSPLHFGNGTRLTVT.

This clonotype came up many times. The genes are TRBV9 and TRBJ2-7, with TRBD1 matching over 9 bases. V gave up 3 bases and J gave up 7 bases; unmatched junction bases: 14. This CDR3 region has 16 residues. CDR1 is SGDLS and CDR2 is YYNGEE in the germline V gene. In nucleotides, the CDR3 is TGTGCCAGCAGCGGGGGACAGGGAACGCAGCGGGGAGAGCAGTACTTC. Translated, it gives CASSGGQGTQRGEQYF.

This clonotype was counted ten times or more. V and J are TRBV4-1 and TRBJ2-3; perhaps TRBD2 as D (6 bases). Per germline, CDR1 MGHRA and CDR2 YSYEKL. This CDR3 is 13 amino acids long. Trimming took off 4 bases at V and 3 bases at J, with 8 bases between the two ends. The CDR3: CASSRSGTDTQYF. The CDR3 DNA reads as TGCGCCAGCAGCCGCAGCGGGACAGATACGCAGTATTTT.

This clonotype has a count of ten or more. V gene TRBV6-5 combines with J gene TRBJ2-7; TRBD1 is a possible D gene (7 bases). CDR1 MNHEY and CDR2 SVGAGI come from the germline V gene. CDR3 length: 15 residues. V was trimmed by 0 bases and J by 4 bases, leaving 13 bases between them. The CDR3 DNA follows: TGTGCCAGCAGTTACTCGGCGGGACAGCCTTACGAGCAGTACTTC. This translates into CASSYSAGQPYEQYF.

This clonotype has at least ten counts. The rearrangement joins TRBV25-1 to TRBJ2-1; 10 bases are a match to TRBD1. V was pared by 6 bases and J by 6 bases, with 11 bases of the junction left unmatched. CDR3 length equals 16 residues. Germline assignment: CDR1 MGHDK and CDR2 SYGVNS. Here the CDR3 reads CASSPNSRDRGNEQFF. The CDR3 nucleotides are TGTGCCAGCAGCCCTAATAGCCGGGACAGGGGCAATGAGCAGTTCTTC.